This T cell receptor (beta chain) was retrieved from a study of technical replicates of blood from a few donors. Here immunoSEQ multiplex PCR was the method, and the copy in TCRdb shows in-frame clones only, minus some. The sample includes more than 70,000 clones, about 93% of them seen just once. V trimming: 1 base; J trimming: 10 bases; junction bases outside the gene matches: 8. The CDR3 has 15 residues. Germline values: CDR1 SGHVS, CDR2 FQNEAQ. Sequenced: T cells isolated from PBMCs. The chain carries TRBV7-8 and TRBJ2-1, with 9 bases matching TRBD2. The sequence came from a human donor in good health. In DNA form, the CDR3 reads TGTGCCAGCAGCTTAGGAGTTAGCGGGGGCTGGGAGCAGTTCTTC. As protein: CASSLGVSGGWEQFF.